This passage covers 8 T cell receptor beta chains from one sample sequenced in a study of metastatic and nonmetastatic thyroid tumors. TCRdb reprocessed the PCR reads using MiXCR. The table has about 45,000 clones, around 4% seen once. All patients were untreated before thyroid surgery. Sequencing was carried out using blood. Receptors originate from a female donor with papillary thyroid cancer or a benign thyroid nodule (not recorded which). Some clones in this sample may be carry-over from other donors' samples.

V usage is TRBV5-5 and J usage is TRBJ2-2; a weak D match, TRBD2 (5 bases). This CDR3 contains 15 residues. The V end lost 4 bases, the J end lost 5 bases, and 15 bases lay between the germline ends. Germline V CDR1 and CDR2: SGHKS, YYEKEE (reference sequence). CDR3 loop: CASSQDRGWTGELFF. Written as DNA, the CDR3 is TGTGCCAGCAGCCAGGACCGGGGATGGACCGGGGAGCTGTTTTTT. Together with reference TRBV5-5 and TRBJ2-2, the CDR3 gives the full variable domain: DAGVTQSPTHLIKTRGQQVTLRCSPISGHKSVSWYQQVLGQGPQFIFQYYEKEERGRGNFPDRFSARQFPNYSSELNVNALLLGDSALYLCASSQDRGWTGELFFGEGSRLTVL.

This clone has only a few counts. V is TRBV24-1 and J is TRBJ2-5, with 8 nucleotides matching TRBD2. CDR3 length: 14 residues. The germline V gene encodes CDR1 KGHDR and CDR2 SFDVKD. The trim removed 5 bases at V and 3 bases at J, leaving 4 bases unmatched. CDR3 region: CATSVGLGEETQYF. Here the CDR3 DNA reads TGTGCCACCAGTGTGGGACTAGGGGAAGAGACCCAGTACTTC.

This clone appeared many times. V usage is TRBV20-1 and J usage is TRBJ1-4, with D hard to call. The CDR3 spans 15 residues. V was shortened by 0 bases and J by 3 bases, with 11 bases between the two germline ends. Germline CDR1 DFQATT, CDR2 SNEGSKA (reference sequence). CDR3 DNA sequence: TGCAGTGCTAGAGATTTCGGGTTAGCTAATGAAAAACTGTTTTTT. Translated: CSARDFGLANEKLFF.

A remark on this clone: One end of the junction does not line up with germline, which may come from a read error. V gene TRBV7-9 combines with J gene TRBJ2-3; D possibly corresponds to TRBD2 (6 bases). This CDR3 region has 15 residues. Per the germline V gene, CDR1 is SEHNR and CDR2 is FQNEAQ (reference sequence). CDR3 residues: CASSLRTRWGDTQYF. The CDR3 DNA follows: TGTGCCAGCAGCTTACGGACACGGTGGGGGGATACTCAGTATTTT.

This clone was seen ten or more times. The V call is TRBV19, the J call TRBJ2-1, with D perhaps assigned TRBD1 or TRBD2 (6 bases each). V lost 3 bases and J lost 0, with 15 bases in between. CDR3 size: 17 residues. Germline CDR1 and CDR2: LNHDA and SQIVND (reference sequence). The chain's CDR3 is CASSMMSGGGSYNEQFF. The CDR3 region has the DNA TGTGCCAGTAGTATGATGAGCGGAGGGGGCTCCTACAATGAGCAGTTCTTC.

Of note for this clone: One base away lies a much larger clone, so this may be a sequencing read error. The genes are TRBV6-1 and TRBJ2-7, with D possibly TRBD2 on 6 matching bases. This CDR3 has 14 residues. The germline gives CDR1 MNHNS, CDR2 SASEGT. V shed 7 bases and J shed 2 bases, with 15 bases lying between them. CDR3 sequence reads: CASTPLSGAYEQYF. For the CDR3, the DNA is TGTGCCAGCACACCGCTTTCGGGGGCCTACGAGCAGTACTTC.

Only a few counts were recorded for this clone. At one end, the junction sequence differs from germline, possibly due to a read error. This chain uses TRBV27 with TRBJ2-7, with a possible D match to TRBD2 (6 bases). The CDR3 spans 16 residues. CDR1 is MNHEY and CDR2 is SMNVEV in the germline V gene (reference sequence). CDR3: CASSLSRGGVSYEQYF. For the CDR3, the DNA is TGTGCCAGCAGTTTATCGCGGGGTGGAGTCTCCTACGAGCAATACTTC.

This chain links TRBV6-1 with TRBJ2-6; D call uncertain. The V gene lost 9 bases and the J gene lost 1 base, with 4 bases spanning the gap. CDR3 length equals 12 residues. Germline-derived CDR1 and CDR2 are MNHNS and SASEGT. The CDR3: CASRSGANVLTF. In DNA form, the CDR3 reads TGTGCCAGTAGGTCTGGGGCCAACGTCCTGACTTTC.